This passage covers 7 T cell receptor beta chains from one sample sequenced in a study of CD4 T cells in relation to SARS-CoV-2 and coronaviruses (dated by TCRdb to 2020 to 2022). These receptors have no identified antigens. Library generation was performed with the immunoSEQ multiplex PCR assay. TCRdb obtained this table from immuneACCESS and retained in-frame rearrangements with V and J assigned. These tables miss some clones; where compared with another copy, unresolved V genes account for less than half of the shortfall, and the remainder is unexplained. In this sample the table shows about 23,000 clones, more than 75% of which occur a single time. About 15% of the sample goes to the ten largest clones. CD4+ T cells from unexposed donors were collected before the COVID-19 pandemic (2011-2018). The EasySep CD4+ T cell isolation kit was used to isolate CD4+ T cells once the cultures had run for under twelve days.

Sequencing used CD4+ T cells from PBMCs, cultured in vitro. These receptors were collected from a human donor in good health.

V and J are TRBV5-1 and TRBJ2-2, with a weak D call TRBD2 (6 bases). Germline V lookup: CDR1 SGHRS, CDR2 YFSETQ. There are 15 residues in the CDR3. V shed 1 base and J shed 4 bases, with 11 bases lying between them. The chain's CDR3 is CASSLLGEVTGELFF. DNA of the CDR3: TGCGCCAGCAGCTTGCTGGGGGAGGTCACCGGGGAGCTGTTTTTT.

The chain uses TRBV15 and TRBJ2-7, with no clear D. Germline V gives CDR1 LNHNV, CDR2 YYDKDF (reference sequence). This CDR3 is built from 15 residues. V was clipped by 1 base and J by 0 bases, with 10 bases between them. DNA for the CDR3: TGTGCCACCAGCAGAGGGACCGGAAGCTCCTACGAGCAGTACTTC. Encoded protein: CATSRGTGSSYEQYF.

V gene TRBV5-1 combines with J gene TRBJ1-3; D is ambiguous. Deletions cut 0 bases from V and 0 bases from J, with 13 bases between. The germline V gene encodes CDR1 SGHRS and CDR2 YFSETQ. The CDR3 runs to 17 residues. The CDR3 sequence: CASSLESGRNSGNTIYF. CDR3 DNA sequence: TGCGCCAGCAGCTTGGAAAGTGGGAGGAACTCTGGAAACACCATATATTTT.

This clone was seen just once. This chain connects TRBV7-9 to TRBJ2-1; 7 nucleotides align to TRBD1. Trimming took 1 base from V and 4 from J; bases not matched to a gene: 4. The CDR3 totals 15 residues. Germline CDR1 and CDR2: SEHNR and FQNEAQ (reference sequence). The CDR3 region has the DNA TGTGCCAGCAGCTTAGGAGGGGGCAAGTACAATGAGCAGTTCTTC. Amino acid sequence: CASSLGGGKYNEQFF.

The J gene is TRBJ2-4, the V gene TRBV6-1, with 7 bases identical to TRBD1. Per germline, CDR1 MNHNS and CDR2 SASEGT. Unmatched junction bases numbered 5, after V lost 3 bases and J lost 0 bases. The CDR3 has 16 amino acids. The CDR3 loop is CASSDYRGVAKNIQYF. CDR3 nucleotides: TGTGCCAGCAGTGACTACAGGGGAGTAGCCAAAAACATTCAGTACTTC.

This clone was seen more than once but under ten times. V gene TRBV5-1 combines with J gene TRBJ2-1; unclear D gene. Germline V gene data show CDR1 as SGHRS and CDR2 as YFSETQ. The V and J ends lost 1 base and 4 bases respectively, with 15 bases between them. There are 16 residues in the CDR3. The CDR3 region has the DNA TGCGCCAGCAGCTTGTCATTCGACACCCGATACAATGAGCAGTTCTTC. It yields the protein CASSLSFDTRYNEQFF.

J is TRBJ1-1 and V is TRBV13; no reliable D call. The CDR3 is 14 residues long. Germline CDR1 and CDR2: PRHDT and FYEKMQ (reference sequence). V lost 2 bases and J 1 base, leaving 8 bases between the germline ends. CDR3 sequence: CASSLTSGNTEAFF. In nucleotides, the CDR3 is TGTGCCAGCAGCTTAACAAGTGGGAACACTGAAGCTTTCTTT.